This T cell receptor (beta chain) was recovered during a study of blood T cells in healthy people across ages (dated by TCRdb to about 2015). In terms of the full investigation: In model experiments, roughly one uniquely barcoded TCR beta cDNA molecule per two T cells was captured by template switching. Age-related changes in TCR beta repertoire diversity were measured in the study by deep sequencing normalized with unique cDNA molecular identifiers. The donors were split into four age groups: young (average 16 years), middle-aged (roughly 39), aged (about 62) and long-lived (82). To avoid experimental bias, donors of different ages were spread randomly across the sequencing lanes. Using the same blood draw, the study looked at two additional independent replicas of 1 million unique cDNA reads for two donors, one aged 18 to 30 and the other aged 80 or older.

The donors were roughly 39 Caucasian individuals from Russia, aged roughly 6 to 90 years, who were systemically healthy. About 9.8 milliliters of peripheral blood were drawn from each donor into EDTA-treated Vacutainer tubes. Ficoll-Paque density-gradient centrifugation was used to isolate PBMCs, with at least 6.5 million obtained per sample. Trizol reagent was used to extract total RNA from the PBMCs, yielding at least 6 micrograms per sample. Naive CD45RAhigh/CD27high T cell percentages were measured by flow cytometry on a PBMC aliquot from every donor. Receptors were amplified or captured by 5' RACE. Sequencing instrument: Illumina HiSeq 2500. A second PCR of about 6 to 11 cycles was run with a J-beta primer mix and a sample-barcoded 5' primer. A template-switch 5' adaptor carrying 12 random nucleotides introduced a unique molecular identifier onto each TCR beta cDNA molecule. At least 3 million CDR3-containing paired-end reads were obtained from each sample. All of the RNA was converted into first-strand cDNA using the Mint cDNA synthesis kit, with a TRBC-specific oligonucleotide serving as the primer. Following uracil-DNA glycosylase treatment, all cDNA underwent a first 18-cycle PCR with the universal primers M1SS and BC2_uni_R. The authors processed their data as follows. Each sample was normalized by randomly selecting 1 million high-quality reads, each carrying a distinct molecular identifier. Instead of being binned into consensus sequences, reads that shared molecular identifiers were thrown out. MiTCR, run with a Q25 quality threshold and the strictest error-elimination algorithm, handled CDR3 identification, clonotype clustering and error correction. A nonparametric unseen species model using Euler transformation provided a lower-bound estimate of total TCR beta diversity. TCRdb took the public reads, trimmed them with fastp at Q25, ran MiXCR for clone calling and kept in-frame beta chains. Identical CDR3 protein sequences are pooled into one entry, listed with their most common genes and DNA. The V and J calls shown here were made by TCRdb, not taken from the authors' results. The sample table records approximately 800,000 distinct CDR3 sequences; 55% to 75% of these occur just once. About 20% of the sample rests with the top ten.

Looking up the germline V gene yields CDR1 KGHDR and CDR2 SFDVKD. V sheds 1 base and J sheds 8 bases, leaving 11 bases between their ends. Its CDR3 holds 14 amino acids, cysteine through phenylalanine. Just CDR3 DNA is preserved here, 42 bases in frame from base 1. This clonotype was seen only a few times. Its antigen is still unknown. Base quality data are lacking; no much larger clone is found one base away. The research as a whole found: Compared with the aged group, the long-lived group had more naive CD4+ T cells, fewer expanded clones and increased TCR diversity, a pattern suggesting age selection. Observed TCR beta diversity correlated strongly with the percentage of naive T cells measured by flow cytometry. Donor CMV infection status was unknown, potentially confounding age-related changes in expanded clonotypes. Observed TCR beta diversity per million T cells fell roughly linearly with age, and a significant reduction was already apparent by age around 44. Total diversity estimates from one million sequenced T cells were considered lower bounds and underestimates. Because profiling used bulk unsorted PBMCs, naive and antigen-experienced compartments could not be compared conclusively.

The V gene is TRBV24-1 and the J gene is TRBJ2-1; the D segment may tentatively be TRBD1 or TRBD2, each giving 6 matched bases. Source material: blood. This TCR was recovered from a man aged 25-45 years in good health. The DNA sequence is TGTGCCACCAGTGATTTCGGGGGCCAGGATGAGCAGTTCTTC. It codes for CATSDFGGQDEQFF.